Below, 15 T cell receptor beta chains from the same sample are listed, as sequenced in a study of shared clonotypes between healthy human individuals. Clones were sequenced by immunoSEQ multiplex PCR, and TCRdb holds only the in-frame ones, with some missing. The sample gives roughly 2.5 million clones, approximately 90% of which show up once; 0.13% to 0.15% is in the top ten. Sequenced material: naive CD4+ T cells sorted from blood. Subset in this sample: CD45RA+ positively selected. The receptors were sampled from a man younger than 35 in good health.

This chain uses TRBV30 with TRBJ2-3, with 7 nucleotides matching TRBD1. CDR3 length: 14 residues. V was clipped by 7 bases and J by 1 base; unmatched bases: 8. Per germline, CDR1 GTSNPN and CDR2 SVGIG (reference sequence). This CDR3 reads CAYIGTDRTDTQYF. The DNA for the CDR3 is TGTGCCTATATCGGGACAGATCGCACAGATACGCAGTATTTT.

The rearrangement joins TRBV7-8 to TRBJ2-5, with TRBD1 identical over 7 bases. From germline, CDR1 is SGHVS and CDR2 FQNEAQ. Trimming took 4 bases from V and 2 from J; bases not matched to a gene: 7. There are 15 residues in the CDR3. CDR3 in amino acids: CASSSGWGQQETQYF. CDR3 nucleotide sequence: TGTGCCAGCAGCTCCGGATGGGGACAGCAAGAGACCCAGTACTTC.

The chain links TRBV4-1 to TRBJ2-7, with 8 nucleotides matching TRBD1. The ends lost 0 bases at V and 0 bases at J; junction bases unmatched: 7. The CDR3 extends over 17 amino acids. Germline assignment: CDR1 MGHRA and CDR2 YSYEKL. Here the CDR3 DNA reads TGCGCCAGCAGCCAAGAAAGGACAGGGATGAGCTCCTACGAGCAGTACTTC. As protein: CASSQERTGMSSYEQYF.

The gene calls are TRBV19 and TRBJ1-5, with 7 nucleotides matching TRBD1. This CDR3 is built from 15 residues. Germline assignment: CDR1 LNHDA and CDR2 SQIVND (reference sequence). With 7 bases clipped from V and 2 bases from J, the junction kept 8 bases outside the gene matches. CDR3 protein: CASMGTDGGNQPQHF. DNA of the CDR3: TGTGCCAGTATGGGGACAGACGGAGGCAATCAGCCCCAGCATTTT.

The DNA for the CDR3 is TGCAGCGTTGAAAGCGGGTGGTACCAAGAGACCCAGTACTTC. It encodes CSVESGWYQETQYF. The chain recombines TRBV29-1 with TRBJ2-5; weak D call: TRBD2 (6 bases). Germline-derived CDR1 and CDR2 are SQVTM and ANQGSEA. This CDR3 region has 14 residues. The V end was cut by 2 bases, the J end by 0 bases, with 10 bases between.

The CDR3 reads CASSLLSGIQETQYF. CDR3 bases: TGTGCCAGCAGCTTGTTATCCGGGATCCAAGAGACCCAGTACTTC. The genes are TRBV7-2 and TRBJ2-5; the D gene is possibly TRBD2 (5 bases). Germline V gene data show CDR1 as SGHTA and CDR2 as FQGNSA. This CDR3 comprises 15 residues. The V end lost 3 bases, the J end lost 1 base, and 12 bases lay between the germline ends.

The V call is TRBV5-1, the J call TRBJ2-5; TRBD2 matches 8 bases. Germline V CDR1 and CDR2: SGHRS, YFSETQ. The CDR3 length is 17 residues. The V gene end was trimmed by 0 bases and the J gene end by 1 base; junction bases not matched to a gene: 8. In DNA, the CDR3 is TGCGCCAGCAGCTTGGTTGTCGCGGGGGGTGTCCAAGAGACCCAGTACTTC. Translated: CASSLVVAGGVQETQYF.

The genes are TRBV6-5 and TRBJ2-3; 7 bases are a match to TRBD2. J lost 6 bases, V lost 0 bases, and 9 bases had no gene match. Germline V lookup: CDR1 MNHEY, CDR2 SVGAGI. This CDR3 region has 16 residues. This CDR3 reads CASSYSRWGRGDTQYF. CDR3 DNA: TGTGCCAGCAGTTACTCCCGATGGGGGAGGGGCGATACGCAGTATTTT.

The CDR3 sequence: CASSPPGRSYEQYF. The CDR3, as DNA: TGTGCCAGCTCACCACCTGGAAGATCCTACGAGCAGTACTTC. The chain is built from TRBV18 and TRBJ2-5; unclear D gene. The J call may be incorrect, as the DNA end agrees better with TRBJ2-7. Germline CDR1 reads KGHSH; CDR2 reads LQKENI. The length of the CDR3 is 14 residues.

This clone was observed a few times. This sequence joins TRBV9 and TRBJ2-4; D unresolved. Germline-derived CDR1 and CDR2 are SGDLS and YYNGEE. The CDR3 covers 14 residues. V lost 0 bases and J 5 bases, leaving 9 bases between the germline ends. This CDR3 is CASSVDPIQNIQYF. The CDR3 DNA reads TGTGCCAGCAGCGTAGACCCGATCCAAAACATTCAGTACTTC.

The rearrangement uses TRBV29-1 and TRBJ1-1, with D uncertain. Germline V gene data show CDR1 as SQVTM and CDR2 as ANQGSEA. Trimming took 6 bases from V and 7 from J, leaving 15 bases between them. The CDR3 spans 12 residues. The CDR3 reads CSVLRGQLEAFF. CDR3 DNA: TGCAGCGTGCTCCGGGGTCAGCTTGAAGCTTTCTTT.

The CDR3 sequence is CASSYSLGIASEQYF. The DNA of the CDR3 is TGTGCCAGCAGTTACTCGTTGGGGATAGCGAGCGAGCAGTACTTC. The chain is built from TRBV6-5 and TRBJ2-7; the D gene is possibly TRBD2 (5 bases). The CDR3 is 15 amino acids. V lost 0 bases to trimming and J lost 6 bases, with 15 bases between them. CDR1 and CDR2 from the germline V gene are MNHEY and SVGAGI.

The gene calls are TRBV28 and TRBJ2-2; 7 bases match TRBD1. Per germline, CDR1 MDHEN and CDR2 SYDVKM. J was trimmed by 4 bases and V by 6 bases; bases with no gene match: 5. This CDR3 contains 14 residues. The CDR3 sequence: CASSQQGPTGELFF. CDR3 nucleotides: TGTGCCAGCAGCCAACAGGGGCCCACCGGGGAGCTGTTTTTT. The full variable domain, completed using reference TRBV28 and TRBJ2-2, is DVKVTQSSRYLVKRTGEKVFLECVQDMDHENMFWYRQDPGLGLRLIYFSYDVKMKEKGDIPEGYSVSREKKERFSLILESASTNQTSMYLCASSQQGPTGELFFGEGSRLTVL.

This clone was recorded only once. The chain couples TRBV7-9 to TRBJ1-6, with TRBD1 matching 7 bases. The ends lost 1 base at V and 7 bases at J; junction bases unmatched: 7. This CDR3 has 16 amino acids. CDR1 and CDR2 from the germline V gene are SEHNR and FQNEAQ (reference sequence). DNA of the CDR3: TGTGCCAGCAGCTTAGGGATGACAGGGTTCAATTCACCCCTCCACTTT. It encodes CASSLGMTGFNSPLHF.

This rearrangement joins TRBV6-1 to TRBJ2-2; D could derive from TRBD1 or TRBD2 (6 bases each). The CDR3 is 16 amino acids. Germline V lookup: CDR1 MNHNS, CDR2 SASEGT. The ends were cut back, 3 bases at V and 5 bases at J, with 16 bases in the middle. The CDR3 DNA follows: TGTGCCAGCAGTGATCGAACGGGGGCGCTAACCGGGGAGCTGTTTTTT. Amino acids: CASSDRTGALTGELFF.